A selection of T cell receptor beta chains follows, all from one sample in a study of blood T cell repertoires in COVID-19. Data came from immunoSEQ multiplex PCR; TCRdb stores just in-frame clones and leaves some out. The sample yields under 250,000 clones, about 89% seen once. Sequences were obtained from peripheral blood. Source of these receptors: a man in his sixties who had recovered from COVID-19. The CDR3 runs from the conserved cysteine through the conserved F or W. A D gene is named only where the DNA matches it firmly. The size entry is marked missing in some rows and otherwise reads once, few, many or a size class.

>NA|TRBV7-9|NA|TRBJ2-3
CASSSGNTDTQYF
TGTGCCAGCAGCTCCGGTAACACAGATACGCAGTATTTT
>NA|TRBV28|NA|TRBJ1-6
CASSLYQGNNSPLHF
TGTGCCAGCAGTTTATATCAGGGGAATAATTCACCCCTCCACTTT
>NA|TRBV6-5|TRBD1|TRBJ2-7
CASSYSETGYEQYF
TGTGCCAGCAGTTACTCGGAGACAGGGTACGAGCAGTACTTC
>NA|TRBV3-1/TRBV3-2|TRBD1|TRBJ1-2
CASSLSDRERDGYTF
TGTGCCAGCAGCCTCTCGGACAGGGAAAGAGATGGCTACACCTTC
>NA|TRBV5-1|TRBD1|TRBJ2-1
CASSLVQGAGNEQFF
TGCGCCAGCAGCTTGGTACAGGGGGCAGGGAATGAGCAGTTCTTC
>NA|TRBV5-3|TRBD1|TRBJ1-1
CARSRGRQGMNTEAFF
TGTGCCAGAAGCCGTGGAAGACAGGGTATGAACACTGAAGCTTTCTTT
>NA|TRBV15|NA|TRBJ2-4
CATSRDSPNIQYF
TGTGCCACCAGCAGGGACAGTCCAAACATTCAGTACTTC
>few|TRBV5-1|NA|TRBJ1-2
CASSLGVSGDGYTF
TGCGCCAGCAGCTTGGGAGTGTCAGGGGACGGCTACACCTTC
>NA|TRBV18|TRBD2|TRBJ2-7
CASSPLEGDGPGLAGESSYEQYF
TGTGCCAGCTCACCACTGGAGGGGGATGGTCCGGGACTAGCGGGGGAAAGCTCCTACGAGCAGTACTTC
>NA|TRBV14|TRBD2|TRBJ2-7
CASSQVSPSGGYSYEQYF
TGTGCCAGCAGCCAAGTCTCGCCCAGCGGGGGATACTCCTACGAGCAGTACTTC
>NA|TRBV19|NA|TRBJ2-2
CASSSRLSNTGELFF
TGTGCCAGTAGTTCCCGACTATCTAATACCGGGGAGCTGTTTTTT
>NA|TRBV7-2|TRBD1|TRBJ2-7
CASSRYETGVYEQYF
TGTGCCAGCAGCCGCTACGAGACAGGGGTATACGAGCAGTACTTC
>NA|TRBV2|NA|TRBJ2-5
CASSVTRAVETQYF
TGTGCCAGCAGTGTAACCAGGGCTGTGGAGACCCAGTACTTC
>few|TRBV19|TRBD2|TRBJ2-3
CASSKTSGGTDTQYF
TGTGCCAGTAGTAAGACTAGCGGCGGCACAGATACGCAGTATTTT
>NA|TRBV5-1|TRBD1|TRBJ2-3
CASSLGTGGGTDTQYF
TGCGCCAGCAGCTTAGGGACAGGGGGTGGAACAGATACGCAGTATTTT
>NA|TRBV9|NA|TRBJ2-1
CASSPPSRNEQFF
TGTGCCAGCAGCCCCCCGTCGCGGAATGAGCAGTTCTTC
>once|TRBV7-2|TRBD2|TRBJ2-6
CASSLGGGREPGANVLTF
TGTGCCAGCAGCTTAGGCGGCGGGAGGGAACCTGGGGCCAACGTCCTGACTTTC
>many|TRBV7-8|NA|TRBJ2-4
CASSPRGSAGLAKNIQYF
TGTGCCAGCAGCCCAAGGGGCAGCGCGGGACTAGCCAAAAACATTCAGTACTTC
>few|TRBV18|TRBD1|TRBJ1-6
CASSPPTGTANSPLHF
TGTGCCAGCTCACCACCGACGGGGACAGCCAATTCACCCCTCCACTTT
>NA|TRBV7-9|NA|TRBJ2-1
CASIGEEIDNEQFF
TGTGCCAGCATTGGGGAGGAAATAGACAATGAGCAGTTCTTC
>NA|TRBV5-1|TRBD2|TRBJ2-1
CASSLITSGADEQFF
TGCGCCAGCAGCTTGATTACTAGCGGGGCGGATGAGCAGTTCTTC
>NA|TRBV2|TRBD2|TRBJ2-7
CASILGLAVHYEQYF
TGTGCCAGCATTCTGGGACTAGCGGTCCACTACGAGCAGTACTTC
>NA|TRBV4-3|TRBD2|TRBJ2-3
CASSQGSSAGAPQTQYF
TGCGCCAGCAGCCAGGGTTCTTCGGCGGGAGCCCCCCAGACGCAGTATTTT
>NA|TRBV4-1|NA|TRBJ1-1
CASSQVMRVATEAFF
TGCGCCAGCAGCCAAGTGATGAGGGTAGCCACTGAAGCTTTCTTT
>NA|TRBV12-3/TRBV12-4|NA|TRBJ1-5
CASSFEARQPQHF
TGTGCCAGCAGTTTCGAGGCTCGTCAGCCCCAGCATTTT
>NA|TRBV9|NA|TRBJ1-2
CASSPPTGGDGYTF
TGTGCCAGCAGCCCACCTACCGGGGGGGATGGCTACACCTTC
>NA|TRBV6-5|NA|TRBJ2-7
CASSPRPTGSEQYF
TGTGCCAGCAGTCCGCGGCCTACAGGGAGCGAGCAGTACTTC
>NA|TRBV10-3|TRBD2|TRBJ2-7
CAISESRTSGRSTEQYF
TGTGCCATCAGTGAGTCGAGGACTAGCGGGCGCTCTACAGAGCAGTACTTC